This section outlines one T cell receptor (beta chain) sequence together with its context. Germline loops: CDR1 SGDLS, CDR2 YYNGEE. V dropped 4 bases and J dropped 1; count of bases not matched to a gene: 8. This CDR3 comprises 16 residues. This sample is part of a study of blood T cell repertoires in COVID-19. Study details: PBMCs, B-cell-depleted T cells, or T cells provided the cDNA or gDNA that made up the material.

In the authors' workflow: Amplification from reference gene primers served as the basis for estimated nucleated cell counts. Profiling relied on immunoSEQ multiplex PCR, and the TCRdb table lists in-frame clones only, not all of them. For V, J and clone size, that table is used; D and trimming come from the DNA. The sample records some 45,000 clones, around 94% being singletons. The sequenced sample was peripheral blood. The gene calls are TRBV9 and TRBJ1-1; 9 bases match TRBD1. The TCR was taken from a man aged 45-65 years with active COVID-19. The CDR3 coding sequence is TGTGCCAGCAGCATAAGCCAGGACAGGGGGAACACTGAAGCTTTCTTT. Translated, it gives CASSISQDRGNTEAFF.